Presented here are 15 T cell receptor beta chains from one specimen sequenced in a study of cytomegalovirus exposure and HLA in healthy donors. PCR was performed using 60 Vbeta and 13 Jbeta primers. Assay: immunoSEQ multiplex PCR; the TCRdb copy retains only in-frame clones and omits some. There are approximately 150,000 clones in the sample; roughly 74% occur only once, and roughly 6% lies in the top ten. The sequencing sample was made of PBMCs. The receptors come from a woman aged 40 to 55 in good health and CMV-seropositive.

This chain uses TRBV6-5 with TRBJ2-7; 9 bases map to TRBD2. Germline CDR1 is MNHEY and CDR2 is SVGAGI. The CDR3 consists of 16 residues. V was pared by 4 bases and J by 4 bases, with 11 bases of the junction left unmatched. For the CDR3, the DNA is TGTGCCAGCAGTTCCGCAGTAGCGGGAGTTGGGTACGAGCAGTACTTC. Its protein is CASSSAVAGVGYEQYF.

The gene calls are TRBV28 and TRBJ1-1; possibly TRBD1 for D (6 bases). The CDR3 is made up of 12 amino acids. Trimming took off 6 bases at V and 8 bases at J, with 13 bases between the two ends. Germline values: CDR1 MDHEN, CDR2 SYDVKM. The CDR3 region has the DNA TGTGCCAGCAGGTCGCAGGGGAGCGAAGCTTTCTTT. Translated, it gives CASRSQGSEAFF. The full variable domain, completed using reference TRBV28 and TRBJ1-1, is DVKVTQSSRYLVKRTGEKVFLECVQDMDHENMFWYRQDPGLGLRLIYFSYDVKMKEKGDIPEGYSVSREKKERFSLILESASTNQTSMYLCASRSQGSEAFFGQGTRLTVV.

The chain links TRBV5-1 to TRBJ2-7; 12 bases fit TRBD1. The V segment lost 3 bases and the J segment 1 base; nucleotides outside the gene matches: 5. Germline assignment: CDR1 SGHRS and CDR2 YFSETQ. This CDR3 spans 16 amino acids. This chain's CDR3 is CASSSKGQGASYEQYF. The CDR3 nucleotides are TGCGCCAGCAGCTCGAAGGGACAGGGGGCGTCCTACGAGCAGTACTTC.

In its sample, this clone was seen once. This chain joins TRBV28 and TRBJ2-6; D is ambiguous. The CDR3 spans 13 residues. Germline V gene sequence: CDR1 MDHEN, CDR2 SYDVKM. Trimming took 8 bases from V and 0 from J, leaving 5 bases between them. DNA of the CDR3: TGTGCCAGCGACACCTCTGGGGCCAACGTCCTGACTTTC. The encoded protein is CASDTSGANVLTF.

This rearrangement joins TRBV5-1 to TRBJ2-7; D is perhaps TRBD1 (6 bases). The CDR3 has 14 amino acids. V dropped 5 bases and J dropped 6 bases, with 18 bases sitting between them. Germline V lookup: CDR1 SGHRS, CDR2 YFSETQ. The CDR3 reads CASSPGVGGSEQYF. The CDR3 region has the DNA TGCGCCAGCAGTCCAGGGGTCGGTGGATCCGAGCAGTACTTC.

CDR3 region: CASRGDDSPLHF. Written as DNA, the CDR3 is TGTGCCAGCAGGGGAGACGATTCACCCCTCCACTTT. J is TRBJ1-6 and V is TRBV2, with D uncertain. V shed 6 bases and J shed 8 bases, with 8 bases lying between them. CDR1 and CDR2 (germline): SNHLY, FYNNEI. This CDR3 is built from 12 residues.

The table lists this clone with many counts. The chain is built from TRBV30 and TRBJ1-5, with a possible D match to TRBD1 (5 bases). The CDR3 sequence is 14 residues long. Trimming left V 4 bases short and J 9 bases short, with 19 bases between. Germline values: CDR1 GTSNPN, CDR2 SVGIG (reference sequence). The CDR3 region has the DNA TGTGCCTGGACCGCAGACAGTAACATGGCGCCCCAGCATTTT. Protein: CAWTADSNMAPQHF.

Comments on this clone: An end of the junction does not agree with germline; a read error may underlie this. V is TRBV30 and J is TRBJ1-4; TRBD1 aligns across 7 bases. From germline, CDR1 is GTSNPN and CDR2 SVGIG (reference sequence). The CDR3 length is 11 residues. CDR3 sequence (DNA): TGTGCCTGGAAGGCCGACAGGGTCACTTCTTTT. This encodes CAWKADRVTSF.

This sequence joins TRBV20-1 and TRBJ2-7, with D tentatively TRBD2 (6 bases). The CDR3 runs 11 residues. V lost 5 bases, J lost 7 bases, and 12 bases lay in between. Germline V lookup: CDR1 DFQATT, CDR2 SNEGSKA (reference sequence). CDR3 protein: CSALRGREQYF. CDR3 coding DNA: TGCAGTGCTCTGCGGGGTCGGGAGCAGTACTTC.

This clone came up a few times. The V and J genes are TRBV7-9 and TRBJ2-1; D is unresolved. CDR1 SEHNR and CDR2 FQNEAQ come from the germline V gene (reference sequence). The CDR3 is 13 amino acids. V was clipped by 5 bases and J by 6 bases, with 11 bases between them. The CDR3, as DNA: TGTGCCAGCAGCCCCCACTTTAGCAATGAGCAGTTCTTC. Translating it yields CASSPHFSNEQFF. Variable domain in full (rest from reference TRBV7-9 and TRBJ2-1): DTGVSQNPRHKITKRGQNVTFRCDPISEHNRLYWYRQTLGQGPEFLTYFQNEAQLEKSRLLSDRFSAERPKGSFSTLEIQRTEQGDSAMYLCASSPHFSNEQFFGPGTRLTVL.

The chain employs TRBV10-3 and TRBJ1-6; D might be TRBD1 (6 bases). The germline V gene has CDR1 ENHRY and CDR2 SYGVKD. V was clipped by 6 bases and J by 4 bases, with 19 bases between them. The CDR3 totals 17 residues. CDR3 region: CAIRRTAGRGYNSPLHF. CDR3 in DNA: TGTGCCATCAGAAGGACAGCCGGAAGGGGGTATAATTCACCCCTCCACTTT.

This chain connects TRBV2 to TRBJ2-4; TRBD1 matches at 10 bases. Germline CDR1 is SNHLY and CDR2 is FYNNEI. This CDR3 region has 15 residues. The J segment lost 9 bases and the V segment lost 7 bases, leaving 12 bases of the junction unmatched. In DNA, the CDR3 is TGTGCCAGCATGGGACAGGGGACCTTTTTTGCCATTCAGTACTTC. Amino acid sequence: CASMGQGTFFAIQYF.

The gene calls are TRBV18 and TRBJ2-7; TRBD2 matches 9 bases. The J segment lost 6 bases and the V segment lost 3 bases, leaving 6 bases of the junction unmatched. CDR3 length equals 14 residues. Germline V gene lookup returns CDR1 KGHSH and CDR2 LQKENI. CDR3 in DNA: TGTGCCAGCTCACCCCTCGGGACTAGCACCGAGCAGTACTTC. This codes for CASSPLGTSTEQYF.

This sequence joins TRBV6-1 and TRBJ2-7; D remains ambiguous. CDR3 length: 15 residues. Germline CDR1 reads MNHNS; CDR2 reads SASEGT. V was trimmed by 2 bases and J by 3 bases, leaving 14 bases between them. The CDR3, as DNA: TGTGCCAGCAGTGAAATTTATAAACTGAGCTACGAGCAGTACTTC. The encoded protein is CASSEIYKLSYEQYF.

The chain uses TRBV7-3 and TRBJ2-2; TRBD1 matches at 11 bases. The germline gives CDR1 SGHTA, CDR2 FQGTGA. The V segment lost 8 bases and the J segment 2 bases; nucleotides outside the gene matches: 4. The CDR3 is 15 amino acids. The CDR3, as DNA: TGTGCCAGCTCTGGACAGGGGGCAAACACCGGGGAGCTGTTTTTT. This translates into CASSGQGANTGELFF. Full variable domain (remainder filled in from reference TRBV7-3 and TRBJ2-2): GAGVSQTPSNKVTEKGKYVELRCDPISGHTALYWYRQSLGQGPEFLIYFQGTGAADDSGLPNDRFFAVRPEGSVSTLKIQRTERGDSAVYLCASSGQGANTGELFFGEGSRLTVL.